This T cell receptor beta chain was identified in a study of early T cells in non-severe SARS-CoV-2 infection listed by TCRdb under 2021. With regard to the full study: Because TCR sequencing relied on bulk RNA taken from unsorted whole blood, pairing of alpha and beta chains was not possible. The full study reports these points: VDJdb matching was skewed toward anti-spike CD8 responses and likely underestimated virus-specific expansions, missing private and CD4 specificities.

The study was a case-control design nested within a healthcare worker cohort in London, UK, with weekly nasopharyngeal swab PCR tests and blood sampling. Healthcare workers were recruited during the week of the UK lockdown, between 23 and 31 March 2020, and followed weekly for up to roughly 15 weeks. To prepare the library, 5' RACE was applied. TCRdb lists the instrument as NextSeq 500. The TCR library protocol attached unique molecular identifiers to individual cDNA molecules to correct for sequencing error and PCR bias. TCR alpha and beta chains were both sequenced, and the abundances of alpha and beta sequences in each sample were closely correlated with each other. In the authors' own workflow: Decombinator V4 was used to perform V gene, J gene and CDR3 annotation of TCR sequences. Expanded TCRs were defined as changing significantly between any two time points under a Poisson model with p below 0.0001. TCR abundances were normalised to the total number of TCRs sequenced per sample and were expressed as counts per million. TRAV1-2 paired with TRAJ12, TRAJ20 or TRAJ33 defined MAIT TCRs, while TRAV10 paired with TRAJ18 defined iNKT TCRs. VDJdb, accessed on 1 November 2021, was searched for TCRs annotated for CMV, EBV and SARS-CoV-2, and TCRs annotated for more than one antigen were excluded. TCRdb took the public reads, trimmed them with fastp at Q25, ran MiXCR for clone calling and kept in-frame beta chains. Merged by CDR3 protein, the rows form single entries marked with the most common genes and DNA. The V and J calls, along with clone size, are taken from TCRdb and not from the paper's own processing. Recorded for this sample are over 75,000 distinct CDR3 sequences; less than 15% of them occurred a single time. 2% to 2.5% of the sample is taken by the ten largest.

Based on the germline V gene, the CDR1 and CDR2 sequences are MDHEN and SYDVKM. Between the V and J ends, shortened by 6 bases and 2 bases respectively, the junction contains 7 bases. The CDR3 sequence holds 12 residues, the cysteine and phenylalanine included. Left in the record is the CDR3 DNA by itself, 36 bases read in frame from the first base. This clonotype has a handful of counts. Its antigen remains unidentified. It has no much larger one-base neighbor in the sample; base qualities were not kept. This TCR was sampled from an adult who was a healthcare worker with PCR-confirmed SARS-CoV-2 infection or an uninfected control (not recorded which). Sequenced: whole blood. This chain is built from TRBV28 and TRBJ1-2, with the D gene call left open. The bases read TGTGCCAGCAGGGCCGGAAACTATGGCTACACCTTC. It translates as CASRAGNYGYTF.